Below, 7 T cell receptor beta chains from the same sample are listed, as sequenced in a study of blood T cells in healthy people across ages. A sample-barcoded 5' primer and a J-beta primer mix were used in a second PCR of roughly 7 to 11 cycles. Each CDR3 protein gets one entry after TCRdb re-called the 5' RACE reads with MiXCR. Here the sample spans 650,000 to 700,000 distinct CDR3 sequences, approximately 30% being singletons. Sequenced input: blood. The receptors shown here come from a woman older than 75 in good health.

The chain carries TRBV19 and TRBJ1-2; D unresolved. CDR3 length: 12 residues. Germline loops: CDR1 LNHDA, CDR2 SQIVND (reference sequence). V gave up 3 bases and J gave up 9 bases, with 11 bases separating them. CDR3 amino acids: CASSIGPSSYTF. Here the CDR3 DNA reads TGTGCCAGTAGTATCGGTCCCAGCAGCTACACCTTC.

The genes are TRBV30 and TRBJ1-5, with no clear D. This CDR3 is built from 14 residues. V was pared by 0 bases and J by 6 bases, with 12 bases between. The germline gives CDR1 GTSNPN, CDR2 SVGIG (reference sequence). Here the CDR3 reads CAWSVEGAAQPQHF. The CDR3 coding sequence is TGTGCCTGGAGTGTAGAGGGTGCGGCTCAGCCCCAGCATTTT.

This sequence joins TRBV29-1 and TRBJ2-1; no clear D. CDR1 is SQVTM, CDR2 ANQGSEA, per germline. The CDR3 has 13 amino acids. With 2 bases removed from V and 6 bases from J, the gap between germline ends came to 11 bases. CDR3 protein: CSVEQNKRNEQFF. CDR3 nucleotides: TGCAGCGTTGAACAAAACAAGCGCAATGAGCAGTTCTTC.

This chain uses TRBV5-1 with TRBJ1-6, with 11 positions matching TRBD1. Looked up from germline, CDR1 is SGHRS and CDR2 is YFSETQ. J gave up 9 bases and V 4 bases, and 6 bases lay outside the gene matches. The CDR3 runs to 15 residues. The DNA for the CDR3 is TGCGCCAGCAGCACCGGACAGGGGGCGAGTTCACCCCTCCACTTT. It specifies CASSTGQGASSPLHF.

There are many counts of this clonotype. The chain joins TRBV7-2 to TRBJ2-7, with 7 positions matching TRBD1. The length of the CDR3 is 14 residues. CDR1 is SGHTA and CDR2 is FQGNSA in the germline V gene. V gave up 5 bases and J gave up 1 base; unmatched junction bases: 5. The CDR3 DNA is TGTGCCAGCAGCCCCACGGGACAGTCCTACGAGCAGTACTTC. Translation: CASSPTGQSYEQYF.

This clonotype came up many times. The CDR3, as DNA: TGTGCCAGCAGCTTAATCATTGGCGGGGGGGTCAATGAGCAGTTCTTC. Translation: CASSLIIGGGVNEQFF. The chain links TRBV7-3 to TRBJ2-1; 9 positions agree with TRBD2. V was clipped by 1 base and J by 6 bases; unmatched bases: 7. The CDR3 covers 16 residues. Germline loops: CDR1 SGHTA, CDR2 FQGTGA. Combining the CDR3 with reference TRBV7-3 and TRBJ2-1 gives the whole variable domain GAGVSQTPSNKVTEKGKYVELRCDPISGHTALYWYRQSLGQGPEFLIYFQGTGAADDSGLPNDRFFAVRPEGSVSTLKIQRTERGDSAVYLCASSLIIGGGVNEQFFGPGTRLTVL.

This clonotype appeared many times. This sequence joins TRBV5-1 and TRBJ2-1, with 8 nucleotides matching TRBD2. The CDR3 spans 16 residues. The junction had 8 bases not matched to a gene; V was cut back by 0 bases and J by 6 bases. In germline, CDR1 is SGHRS, CDR2 YFSETQ. DNA of the CDR3: TGCGCCAGCAGCTTGGGCTCGGGGGGGCCGGTCAATGAGCAGTTCTTC. Its protein product is CASSLGSGGPVNEQFF.